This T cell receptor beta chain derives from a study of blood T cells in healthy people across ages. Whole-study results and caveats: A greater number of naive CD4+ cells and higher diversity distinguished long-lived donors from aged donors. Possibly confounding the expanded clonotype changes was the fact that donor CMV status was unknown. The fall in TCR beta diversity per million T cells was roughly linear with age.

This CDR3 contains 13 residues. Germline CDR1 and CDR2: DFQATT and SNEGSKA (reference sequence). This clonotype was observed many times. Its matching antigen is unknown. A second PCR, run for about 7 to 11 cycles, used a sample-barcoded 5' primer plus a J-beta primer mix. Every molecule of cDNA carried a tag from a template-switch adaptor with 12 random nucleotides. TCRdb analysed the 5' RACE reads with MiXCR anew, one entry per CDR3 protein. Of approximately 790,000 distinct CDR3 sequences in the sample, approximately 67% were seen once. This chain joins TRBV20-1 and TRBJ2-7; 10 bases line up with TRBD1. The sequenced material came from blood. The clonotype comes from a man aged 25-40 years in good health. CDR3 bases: TGCATACCCCGCCGGGACAGGGGATACGAGCAGTACTTC. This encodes CIPRRDRGYEQYF.